Listed below are T cell receptor beta chains from one sample, sequenced in a study of radiotherapy plus CTLA-4 blockade in lung cancer. Sequenced by immunoSEQ multiplex PCR; TCRdb stores in-frame clones only, minus some. Among some 18,000 clones listed, about 83% were seen once. The sample was peripheral blood, taken from a patient treated with radiotherapy plus ipilimumab. These receptors were taken from a human donor with non-small cell lung cancer whose response to radiotherapy plus ipilimumab could not be evaluated. CDR3s include the opening cysteine and the closing phenylalanine or tryptophan. The D gene is left open where the match is weak.

TGCGCCAGCAGCTTGGCAACAGCAAACGAGCAGTACTTC,CASSLATANEQYF,.,TRBV5-1,TRBJ2-7
TGTGCCAGCAGTCCAAGCAGGTCGGGCAGGGCAGGCGAGCAGTACTTC,CASSPSRSGRAGEQYF,.,TRBV27,TRBJ2-7
TGTGCCAGCAGCGGCCCGCGGGGGTATGGCGGGGAGCTGTTTTTT,CASSGPRGYGGELFF,TRBD2,TRBV11-2,TRBJ2-2
TGTGCCAGCAGTGATACGGGGTACGTTTCACCCCTCCACTTT,CASSDTGYVSPLHF,.,TRBV2,TRBJ1-6
TGTGCCAGCAGCCGAGACAGGCAAAGCACAGATACGCAGTATTTT,CASSRDRQSTDTQYF,.,TRBV2,TRBJ2-3
TGTGCCAGCAGCGCGTCTAGCGGGACCTCATCTGAGCAGTTCTTC,CASSASSGTSSEQFF,TRBD2,TRBV7-6,TRBJ2-1
TGTGCCAGCAGTTCATGGCGGGGAGAACAAGAGACCCAGTACTTC,CASSSWRGEQETQYF,.,TRBV28,TRBJ2-5
TGTGCCAGCACCGGATTTCAGGGGTTCGAGCAGTACTTC,CASTGFQGFEQYF,.,TRBV6-5,TRBJ2-7
TGTGCCAGCAGTGAGGGGGGGGCGTGGGGCACTGAAGCTTTCTTT,CASSEGGAWGTEAFF,.,TRBV9,TRBJ1-1
TGTGCCAGCAGTTACTCGCGACAAGCCTACGAGCAGTACTTC,CASSYSRQAYEQYF,.,TRBV6-6,TRBJ2-7
TGTGCCAGCGGTGACAGAAACAGAGGGTTTGGGGGGGAAAAACTGTTTTTT,CASGDRNRGFGGEKLFF,.,TRBV6-4,TRBJ1-4
TGTGCCAGCAGCTTGGATTTGAGGACTGAAGCTTTCTTT,CASSLDLRTEAFF,.,TRBV5-5,TRBJ1-1
TGTGCCAGCAGCTTAGGCATACTAGGCGGCCACTACGAGCAGTACTTC,CASSLGILGGHYEQYF,.,TRBV7-9,TRBJ2-7
TGTGCCAGCAGTGGGGTCATCGACACCTACAATGAGCAGTTCTTC,CASSGVIDTYNEQFF,.,TRBV2,TRBJ2-1
TGTGCCAGCAGCCCTGGTGGGGGGTCCCAGGTCGGGGAGCTGTTTTTT,CASSPGGGSQVGELFF,.,TRBV5-4,TRBJ2-2
TGCGCCAGCAGCACCGGGACTAGCAGGCGGAGCGGTGAGCAGTTCTTC,CASSTGTSRRSGEQFF,TRBD2,TRBV5-1,TRBJ2-1
TGCGCCAGCAGACAGAACTCCGGCTCCTACAATGAGCAGTTCTTC,CASRQNSGSYNEQFF,.,TRBV4-1,TRBJ2-1
TGTGCCAGCAGGGATAGCGGGATCTCCTACAATGAGCAGTTCTTC,CASRDSGISYNEQFF,TRBD2,TRBV2,TRBJ2-1
TGTGCCAGCACTACAGACCTCTCTGGGGCCAACGTCCTGACTTTC,CASTTDLSGANVLTF,.,TRBV6-1,TRBJ2-6
TGTGCCAGCAACTCTCGCGGGGGGCTTCGGGGCGAGCAGTACTTC,CASNSRGGLRGEQYF,TRBD2,TRBV7-2,TRBJ2-7
TGTGCCAGCAGCTTAGGGGACAGGGACTATGGCTACACCTTC,CASSLGDRDYGYTF,TRBD1,TRBV13,TRBJ1-2
TGTGCCAGCAGTGAACCGTACCAAGAGACCCAGTACTTC,CASSEPYQETQYF,.,TRBV25-1,TRBJ2-5